The 9 T cell receptor beta chains below come from one sample, sequenced in a study of blood T cell repertoires in COVID-19. Libraries were prepared by immunoSEQ multiplex PCR; TCRdb keeps only in-frame clonotypes and omits some of them. The sample has roughly 180,000 clones, approximately 90% seen once. Material: PBMCs or T cells enriched from blood (not recorded which). These TCRs come from a woman in her 30s who had recovered from COVID-19.

The chain is built from TRBV7-3 and TRBJ1-1; 8 bases are a match to TRBD1. This CDR3 spans 14 amino acids. V shed 3 bases and J 3 bases; nucleotides not matched to a gene: 3. Germline V gene data show CDR1 as SGHTA and CDR2 as FQGTGA. The CDR3 DNA reads TGTGCCAGCAGCTTGACAGGGGAGTACACTGAAGCTTTCTTT. This encodes CASSLTGEYTEAFF.

The CDR3 DNA is TGTGCCAGCAGCCCTGCACCCGGGACAGGGAATCCTGAAGCTTTCTTT. Translated: CASSPAPGTGNPEAFF. This rearrangement joins TRBV5-5 to TRBJ1-1, with 9 bases lining up with TRBD1. This CDR3 comprises 16 residues. V lost 4 bases and J lost 6; bases outside the gene matches: 13. Germline CDR1 and CDR2: SGHKS and YYEKEE (reference sequence).

The chain combines TRBV27 with TRBJ1-6, with D perhaps matching TRBD1 (5 bases). Trimming took 8 bases from V and 14 from J, leaving 16 bases between them. From germline, CDR1 is MNHEY and CDR2 SMNVEV (reference sequence). This CDR3 is 12 amino acids long. CDR3 in amino acids: CASRTGDATLHF. The CDR3 bases are TGTGCCAGCCGAACAGGCGATGCAACCCTCCACTTT.

This clone has a handful of counts. The V call is TRBV5-6, the J call TRBJ2-1; 13 bases fit TRBD2. The CDR3 sequence is 16 residues long. With V trimmed by 3 bases and J by 8 bases, 8 bases remained unmatched. Germline V gene lookup returns CDR1 SGHDT and CDR2 YYEEEE. CDR3 in amino acids: CASSWRTSGGRDEQFF. The DNA of the CDR3 is TGTGCCAGCAGCTGGAGGACTAGCGGGGGACGGGATGAGCAGTTCTTC.

The V gene is TRBV24-1, the J gene TRBJ1-2, with D uncertain. The germline V gene encodes CDR1 KGHDR and CDR2 SFDVKD. The CDR3 covers 14 residues. With 5 bases removed from V and 2 bases from J, the gap between germline ends came to 11 bases. CDR3 sequence (DNA): TGTGCCACCAGTGGAGGGCGGATAAACTATGGCTACACCTTC. Translating gives CATSGGRINYGYTF.

The chain couples TRBV4-1 to TRBJ2-5, with TRBD1 matching 11 bases. The CDR3 sequence is 16 residues long. Trimming at V came to 3 bases and at J to 1 base, leaving 4 bases not matched to a gene. Germline CDR1 reads MGHRA; CDR2 reads YSYEKL. CDR3 residues: CASSHGGTGGQETQYF. In DNA, the CDR3 is TGCGCCAGCAGCCACGGGGGGACAGGGGGCCAAGAGACCCAGTACTTC.

The V and J genes are TRBV20-1 and TRBJ1-1; D possibly corresponds to TRBD1 (5 bases). The CDR3 has 11 residues. Germline-derived CDR1 and CDR2 are DFQATT and SNEGSKA (reference sequence). With 5 bases removed from V and 3 bases from J, the gap between germline ends came to 7 bases. Written as DNA, the CDR3 is TGCAGTGCTGTACAGGACACTGAAGCTTTCTTT. Its translation: CSAVQDTEAFF.

The rearrangement links TRBV7-2 to TRBJ2-4; 10 bases align to TRBD2. CDR1 SGHTA and CDR2 FQGNSA come from the germline V gene. Trimming took 1 base from V and 8 from J; bases not matched to a gene: 8. CDR3 length: 16 residues. The CDR3 is CASSLEGLAIVDIQYF. The CDR3 nucleotides read TGTGCCAGCAGCTTAGAGGGACTAGCGATAGTAGACATTCAGTACTTC.

This chain joins TRBV10-2 and TRBJ2-1; 10 positions match TRBD2. CDR3 length equals 17 residues. The V gene's germline CDR1 is WSHSY and CDR2 SAAADI. J gave up 5 bases and V 8 bases, and 15 bases lay outside the gene matches. CDR3 residues: CASSRWSGGALNNEQFF. As DNA, the CDR3 is TGCGCCAGCTCAAGGTGGAGCGGGGGGGCTTTGAACAATGAGCAGTTCTTC.